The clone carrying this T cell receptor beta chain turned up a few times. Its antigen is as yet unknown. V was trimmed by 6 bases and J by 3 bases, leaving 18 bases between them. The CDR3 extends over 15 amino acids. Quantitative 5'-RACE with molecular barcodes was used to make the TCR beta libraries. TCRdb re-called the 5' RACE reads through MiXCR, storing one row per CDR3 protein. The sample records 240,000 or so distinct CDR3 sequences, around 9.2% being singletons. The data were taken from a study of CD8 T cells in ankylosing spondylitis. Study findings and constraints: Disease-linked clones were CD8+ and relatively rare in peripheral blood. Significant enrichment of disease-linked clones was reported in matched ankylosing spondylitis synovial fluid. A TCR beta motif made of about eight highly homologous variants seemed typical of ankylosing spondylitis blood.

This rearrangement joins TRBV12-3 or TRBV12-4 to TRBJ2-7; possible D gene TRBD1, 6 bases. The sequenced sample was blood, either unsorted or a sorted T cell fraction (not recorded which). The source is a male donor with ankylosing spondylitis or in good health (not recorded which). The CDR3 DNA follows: TGTGCCAGCAGCCTGTTCGGGACACCGTACTACGAGCAGTACTTC. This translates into CASSLFGTPYYEQYF.